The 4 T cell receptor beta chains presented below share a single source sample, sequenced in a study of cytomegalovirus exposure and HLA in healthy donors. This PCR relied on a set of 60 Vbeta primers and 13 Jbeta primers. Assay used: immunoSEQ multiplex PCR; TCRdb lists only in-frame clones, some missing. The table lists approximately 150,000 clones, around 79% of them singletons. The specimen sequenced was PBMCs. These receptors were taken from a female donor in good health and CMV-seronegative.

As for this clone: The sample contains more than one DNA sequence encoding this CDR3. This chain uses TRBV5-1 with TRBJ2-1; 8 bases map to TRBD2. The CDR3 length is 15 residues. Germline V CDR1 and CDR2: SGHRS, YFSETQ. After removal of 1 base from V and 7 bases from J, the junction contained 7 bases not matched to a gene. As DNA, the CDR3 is TGCGCCAGCAGCTTGCTTAGCGGGACGGTGAATGAGCAGTTCTTC. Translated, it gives CASSLLSGTVNEQFF.

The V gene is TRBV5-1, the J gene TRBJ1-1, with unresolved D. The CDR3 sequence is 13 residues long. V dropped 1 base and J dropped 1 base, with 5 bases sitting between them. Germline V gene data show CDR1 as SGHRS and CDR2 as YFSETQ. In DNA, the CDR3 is TGCGCCAGCAGCTTGTCTCCGAACACTGAAGCTTTCTTT. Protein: CASSLSPNTEAFF.

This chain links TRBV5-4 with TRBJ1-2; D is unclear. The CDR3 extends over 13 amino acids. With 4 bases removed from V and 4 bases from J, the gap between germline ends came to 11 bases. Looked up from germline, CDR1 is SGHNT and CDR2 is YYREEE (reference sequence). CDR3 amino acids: CASSLDSVYGYTF. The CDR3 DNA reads TGTGCCAGCAGCCTTGACTCGGTCTATGGCTACACCTTC. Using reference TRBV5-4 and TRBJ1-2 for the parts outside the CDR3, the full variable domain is ETGVTQSPTHLIKTRGQQVTLRCSSQSGHNTVSWYQQALGQGPQFIFQYYREEENGRGNFPPRFSGLQFPNYSSELNVNALELDDSALYLCASSLDSVYGYTFGSGTRLTVV.

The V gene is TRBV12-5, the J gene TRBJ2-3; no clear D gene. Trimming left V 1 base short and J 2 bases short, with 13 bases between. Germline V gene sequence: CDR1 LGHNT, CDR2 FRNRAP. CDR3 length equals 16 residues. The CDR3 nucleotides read TGTGCTAGTGGTTTGGGGGCCCCTAAGGTCACAGATACGCAGTATTTT. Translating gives CASGLGAPKVTDTQYF.